These 27 T cell receptor beta chains share one sample of origin, sequenced in a study of blood T cell repertoires in COVID-19. Sequenced by immunoSEQ multiplex PCR; TCRdb stores in-frame clones only, minus some. The sample holds 250,000 to 300,000 clones, roughly 80% seen once. The sequenced sample consisted of PBMCs or T cells enriched from blood (not recorded which). The receptors shown here come from a man aged 40-50 years who had been exposed to COVID-19.

This chain connects TRBV18 to TRBJ2-6; possible D gene TRBD1, 6 bases. CDR3 size: 18 residues. Per the germline V gene, CDR1 is KGHSH and CDR2 is LQKENI. Trimming took off 3 bases at V and 0 bases at J, with 15 bases between the two ends. Written as DNA, the CDR3 is TGTGCCAGCTCACCTCAGGGGCCCTCAAGCTCTGGGGCCAACGTCCTGACTTTC. The encoded protein is CASSPQGPSSSGANVLTF. Looking up the rest from reference TRBV18 and TRBJ2-6 gives the full variable domain: NAGVMQNPRHLVRRRGQEARLRCSPMKGHSHVYWYRQLPEEGLKFMVYLQKENIIDESGMPKERFSAEFPKEGPSILRIQQVVRGDSAAYFCASSPQGPSSSGANVLTFGAGSRLTVL.

The V and J genes are TRBV18 and TRBJ1-4, with a weak D call TRBD1 (5 bases). Germline V lookup: CDR1 KGHSH, CDR2 LQKENI. This CDR3 has 13 residues. V lost 6 bases and J lost 7, with 12 bases in between. The CDR3 DNA reads as TGTGCCAGCTCGCTGGGGCTACGTGAAAAACTGTTTTTT. The encoded protein is CASSLGLREKLFF.

The chain links TRBV27 to TRBJ1-6, with 7 bases identical to TRBD1. This CDR3 spans 16 amino acids. The V gene's germline CDR1 is MNHEY and CDR2 SMNVEV (reference sequence). Trimming removed 8 bases from V and 0 bases from J; junction bases left unmatched: 7. This chain's CDR3 is CASGRTGGSYNSPLHF. The CDR3, as DNA: TGTGCCAGCGGTCGGACAGGCGGCTCCTATAATTCACCCCTCCACTTT.

This clone was seen only a few times. Relative to the germline gene, one junction end is altered; a read error may explain this. V and J are TRBV6-1 and TRBJ1-5; 8 bases are a match to TRBD1. CDR1 and CDR2 (germline): MNHNS, SASEGT. This CDR3 spans 15 amino acids. The CDR3 loop is CASSEFGQGKQPQHF. CDR3 nucleotide sequence: TGTGCCAGCAGTGAATTTGGACAGGGCAAGCAGCCCCAGCATTTT.

The chain links TRBV5-5 to TRBJ2-2, with a weak D call TRBD1 (6 bases). The CDR3 spans 16 residues. CDR1 and CDR2 (germline): SGHKS, YYEKEE (reference sequence). Trimming removed 0 bases at V and 4 bases at J, with 13 bases between. For the CDR3, the DNA is TGTGCCAGCAGCTTGGAGACGGTCAGGGGCACCGGGGAGCTGTTTTTT. Protein sequence: CASSLETVRGTGELFF.

V gene TRBV25-1 combines with J gene TRBJ1-4, with D unresolved. V lost 1 base and J lost 11, with 14 bases in between. CDR1 is MGHDK and CDR2 is SYGVNS in the germline V gene. This CDR3 has 14 residues. In DNA form, the CDR3 reads TGTGCCAGCAGTGAATCCCGCCTCGTGCGGAAACTGTTTTTT. This translates into CASSESRLVRKLFF.

This chain links TRBV7-2 with TRBJ1-2; 9 positions match TRBD1. The CDR3 extends over 17 amino acids. Trimming at V came to 1 base and at J to 4 bases, leaving 10 bases not matched to a gene. Per the germline V gene, CDR1 is SGHTA and CDR2 is FQGNSA. Written as DNA, the CDR3 is TGTGCCAGCAGCTTAGTACAGGGGGCGGGTCGGGCCTATGGCTACACCTTC. It translates to CASSLVQGAGRAYGYTF.

The gene calls are TRBV7-3 and TRBJ1-1, with no clear D. Germline V gives CDR1 SGHTA, CDR2 FQGTGA. V lost 5 bases to trimming and J lost 14 bases, with 18 bases between them. This CDR3 spans 12 amino acids. The CDR3 loop reads CASSQTRGSLFF. The CDR3 bases are TGTGCCAGCAGCCAGACGCGGGGATCGTTGTTCTTT.

CDR3 amino acids: CAIQTGTGDGYTF. CDR3 sequence (DNA): TGTGCCATTCAAACCGGGACAGGGGACGGCTACACCTTC. The V call is TRBV10-3, the J call TRBJ1-2; 10 bases map to TRBD1. J was trimmed by 8 bases and V by 9 bases; bases with no gene match: 9. The germline V gene has CDR1 ENHRY and CDR2 SYGVKD. The length of the CDR3 is 13 residues.

The chain uses TRBV3-1 (or the pseudogene TRBV3-2) and TRBJ1-2; D gene uncertain. The germline CDR1 and CDR2 sequences are LGHDT and YNNKEL (reference sequence). V dropped 0 bases and J dropped 6 bases, with 5 bases sitting between them. CDR3 length: 12 residues. The CDR3 spells CASSQEFDGYTF. For the CDR3, the DNA is TGTGCCAGCAGCCAAGAGTTCGATGGCTACACCTTC.

The chain couples TRBV27 to TRBJ1-1, with TRBD1 matching 8 bases. The V gene's germline CDR1 is MNHEY and CDR2 SMNVEV (reference sequence). With V trimmed by 2 bases and J by 4 bases, 6 bases remained unmatched. The CDR3 loop spans 15 amino acids. The CDR3 DNA reads TGTGCCAGCAGTTTAGGACAGGGTCTGGGCACTGAAGCTTTCTTT. Protein sequence: CASSLGQGLGTEAFF.

V and J are TRBV5-3 and TRBJ2-7, with D possibly matching TRBD1 (5 bases). TRBV5-3 is an ORF for which the function is uncertain. Trimming shortened V by 6 bases and J by 2 bases, and 18 bases separated the two germline ends. CDR3 length equals 15 residues. The CDR3 here is CARTSGLGEPYEQYF. CDR3 DNA: TGTGCCAGAACCTCAGGGCTAGGGGAACCCTACGAGCAGTACTTC.

The chain couples TRBV7-9 to TRBJ1-5; D call uncertain. The CDR3 contains 15 residues. The germline CDR1 and CDR2 sequences are SEHNR and FQNEAQ (reference sequence). The germline V and J ends were trimmed by 3 bases and 3 bases, with 12 bases remaining between them. The CDR3 region is CASSFGSSPNQPQHF. CDR3 bases: TGTGCCAGCAGCTTCGGGAGCTCGCCCAATCAGCCCCAGCATTTT.

The V call is TRBV5-1, the J call TRBJ2-1; 11 bases line up with TRBD2. Germline V gene sequence: CDR1 SGHRS, CDR2 YFSETQ. The CDR3 runs 15 residues. Unmatched junction bases numbered 9, after V lost 4 bases and J lost 9 bases. The CDR3 DNA reads TGCGCCAGCAGCCTCTTGGGACTAGCGGTTGGTGAGCAGTTCTTC. Its protein is CASSLLGLAVGEQFF.

The gene calls are TRBV12-5 and TRBJ2-7; tentatively, D is TRBD2 (7 bases). The CDR3 has 16 amino acids. Germline V CDR1 and CDR2: LGHNT, FRNRAP. Trimming pared 4 bases from V and 0 bases from J, leaving 16 bases between. This chain's CDR3 is CASGSPEGGSSYEQYF. CDR3 sequence (DNA): TGTGCTAGTGGTTCCCCCGAGGGGGGGAGCTCCTACGAGCAGTACTTC.

J is TRBJ1-2 and V is TRBV3-1 (or the pseudogene TRBV3-2); possibly TRBD1 for D (6 bases). The CDR3 has 15 amino acids. Per germline, CDR1 LGHDT and CDR2 YNNKEL (reference sequence). Trimming pared 0 bases from V and 4 bases from J, leaving 12 bases between. The DNA for the CDR3 is TGTGCCAGCAGCCAAGAACAGGGAGGGATCTATGGCTACACCTTC. It encodes CASSQEQGGIYGYTF.

A single count supports this clone. The rearrangement links TRBV5-4 to TRBJ1-5; D unresolved. This CDR3 has 14 amino acids. V lost 0 bases, J lost 0 bases, and 4 bases lay in between. Germline V gene sequence: CDR1 SGHNT, CDR2 YYREEE (reference sequence). The CDR3 DNA is TGTGCCAGCAGCTTGGGAGGTAGCAATCAGCCCCAGCATTTT. Encoded protein: CASSLGGSNQPQHF.

The CDR3 DNA reads as TGTGCCAGCAGTTACCTCGGTGAAGAGACCCAGTACTTC. Its protein is CASSYLGEETQYF. J is TRBJ2-5 and V is TRBV12-3 or TRBV12-4; D is uncertain. The CDR3 runs 13 residues. Trimming pared 4 bases from V and 3 bases from J, leaving 9 bases between.

This sequence joins TRBV6-5 and TRBJ2-5, with a tentative D call TRBD2 (6 bases). CDR1 and CDR2 (germline): MNHEY, SVGAGI. The CDR3 extends over 15 amino acids. V lost 5 bases and J 7 bases, leaving 20 bases between the germline ends. The CDR3 region is CASSPGTGLGGTQYF. In DNA form, the CDR3 reads TGTGCCAGCAGTCCCGGGACTGGCCTGGGAGGGACCCAGTACTTC.

The chain uses TRBV6-5 and TRBJ1-4; weak D call: TRBD1 (6 bases). V was shortened by 7 bases and J by 7 bases, with 13 bases between the two germline ends. This CDR3 spans 13 amino acids. Germline values: CDR1 MNHEY, CDR2 SVGAGI. The chain's CDR3 is CASNFQGGEKLFF. As DNA, the CDR3 is TGTGCCAGCAACTTCCAAGGGGGTGAAAAACTGTTTTTT.

The chain employs TRBV18 and TRBJ1-2; 7 positions match TRBD1. Per germline, CDR1 KGHSH and CDR2 LQKENI. This CDR3 region has 14 residues. V shed 3 bases, J shed 4 bases, and the junction held 5 bases outside the gene matches. The CDR3 spells CASSPDRAVYGYTF. As DNA, the CDR3 is TGTGCCAGCTCACCTGACAGGGCGGTCTATGGCTACACCTTC.

The chain carries TRBV12-3 or TRBV12-4 and TRBJ2-3; D ambiguous. Trimming removed 0 bases from V and 7 bases from J, with 5 bases in between. The CDR3 loop spans 12 amino acids. CDR3 bases: TGTGCCAGCAGTTTAGCGCGGAATACGCAGTATTTT. Its protein product is CASSLARNTQYF.

The genes are TRBV5-6 and TRBJ1-6; 7 bases align to TRBD1. The CDR3 contains 15 residues. The J segment lost 9 bases and the V segment lost 3 bases, leaving 9 bases of the junction unmatched. Per germline, CDR1 SGHDT and CDR2 YYEEEE. CDR3 in amino acids: CASSSPGQLTSPLHF. CDR3 sequence (DNA): TGTGCCAGCAGCTCTCCGGGACAGTTAACTTCACCCCTCCACTTT. Full variable domain (remainder filled in from reference TRBV5-6 and TRBJ1-6): DAGVTQSPTHLIKTRGQQVTLRCSPKSGHDTVSWYQQALGQGPQFIFQYYEEEERQRGNFPDRFSGHQFPNYSSELNVNALLLGDSALYLCASSSPGQLTSPLHFGNGTRLTVT.

This chain joins TRBV6-5 and TRBJ1-1; D is undetermined. V was clipped by 2 bases and J by 3 bases, with 16 bases between them. The germline gives CDR1 MNHEY, CDR2 SVGAGI. The CDR3 totals 16 residues. CDR3 bases: TGTGCCAGCAGTTACATTTTGGGCGTGGGTGACACTGAAGCTTTCTTT. Residues: CASSYILGVGDTEAFF.

The chain is built from TRBV3-1 (or the pseudogene TRBV3-2) and TRBJ1-3, with D possibly matching TRBD1 (6 bases). V was shortened by 7 bases and J by 0 bases, with 19 bases between the two germline ends. This CDR3 spans 17 amino acids. Germline V gene sequence: CDR1 LGHDT, CDR2 YNNKEL (reference sequence). The CDR3 protein is CASIGGGRGSSGNTIYF. CDR3 DNA sequence: TGTGCCAGCATAGGGGGGGGCAGGGGATCCTCTGGAAACACCATATATTTT.

The genes are TRBV6-5 and TRBJ1-1, with TRBD1 matching over 7 bases. V lost 5 bases and J lost 5; bases outside the gene matches: 8. The V gene's germline CDR1 is MNHEY and CDR2 SVGAGI. The CDR3 consists of 14 residues. This CDR3 reads CASSTTGLPTEAFF. CDR3 DNA sequence: TGTGCCAGCAGTACGACAGGGCTACCGACTGAAGCTTTCTTT.

This sequence joins TRBV19 and TRBJ1-1; possible D gene TRBD1, 5 bases. The length of the CDR3 is 15 residues. Germline V gives CDR1 LNHDA, CDR2 SQIVND (reference sequence). Trimming stripped 6 bases from V and 7 bases from J, with 21 bases between. The CDR3 DNA reads as TGTGCCAGTAGGACAACGGGGGTCGGAGGCGGTGAAGCTTTCTTT. Protein product: CASRTTGVGGGEAFF.